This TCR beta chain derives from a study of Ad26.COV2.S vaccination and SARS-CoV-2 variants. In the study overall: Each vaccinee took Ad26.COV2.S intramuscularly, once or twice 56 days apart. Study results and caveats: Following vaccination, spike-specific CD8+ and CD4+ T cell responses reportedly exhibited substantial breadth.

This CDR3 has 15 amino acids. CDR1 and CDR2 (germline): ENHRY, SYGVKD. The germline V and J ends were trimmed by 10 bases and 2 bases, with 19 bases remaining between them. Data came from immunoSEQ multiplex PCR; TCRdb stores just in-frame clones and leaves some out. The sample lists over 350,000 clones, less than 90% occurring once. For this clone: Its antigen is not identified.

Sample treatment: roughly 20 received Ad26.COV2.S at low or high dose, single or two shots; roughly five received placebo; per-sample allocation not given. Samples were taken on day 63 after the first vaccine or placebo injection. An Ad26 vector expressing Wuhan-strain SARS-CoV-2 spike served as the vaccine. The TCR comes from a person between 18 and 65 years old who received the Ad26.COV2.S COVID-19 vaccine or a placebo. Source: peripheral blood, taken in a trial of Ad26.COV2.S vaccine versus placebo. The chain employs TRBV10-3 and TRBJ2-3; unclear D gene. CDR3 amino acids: CATSFTLGITDTQYF. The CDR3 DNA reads TGTGCCACCTCCTTCACTCTAGGAATCACAGATACGCAGTATTTT.